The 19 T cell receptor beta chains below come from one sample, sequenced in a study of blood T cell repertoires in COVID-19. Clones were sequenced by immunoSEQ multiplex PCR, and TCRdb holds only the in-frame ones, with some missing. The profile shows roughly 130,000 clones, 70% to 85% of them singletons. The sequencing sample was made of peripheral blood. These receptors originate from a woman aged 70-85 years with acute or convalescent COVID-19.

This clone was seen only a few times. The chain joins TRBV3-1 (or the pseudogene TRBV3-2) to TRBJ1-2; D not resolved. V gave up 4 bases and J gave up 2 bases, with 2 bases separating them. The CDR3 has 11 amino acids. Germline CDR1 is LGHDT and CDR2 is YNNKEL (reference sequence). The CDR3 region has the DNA TGTGCCAGCAGCCTAAACTATGGCTACACCTTC. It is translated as CASSLNYGYTF.

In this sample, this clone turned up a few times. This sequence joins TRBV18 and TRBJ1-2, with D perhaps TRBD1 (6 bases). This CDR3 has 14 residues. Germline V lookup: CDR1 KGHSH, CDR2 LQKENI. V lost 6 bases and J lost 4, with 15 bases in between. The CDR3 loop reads CASSLSDRPYGYTF. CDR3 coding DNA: TGTGCCAGCTCTCTATCCGACAGGCCCTATGGCTACACCTTC.

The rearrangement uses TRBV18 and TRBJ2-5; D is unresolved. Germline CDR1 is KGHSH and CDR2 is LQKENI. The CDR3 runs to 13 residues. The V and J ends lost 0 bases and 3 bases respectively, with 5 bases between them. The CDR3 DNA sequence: TGTGCCAGCTCACCACCGAGTGAAGAGACCCAGTACTTC. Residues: CASSPPSEETQYF.

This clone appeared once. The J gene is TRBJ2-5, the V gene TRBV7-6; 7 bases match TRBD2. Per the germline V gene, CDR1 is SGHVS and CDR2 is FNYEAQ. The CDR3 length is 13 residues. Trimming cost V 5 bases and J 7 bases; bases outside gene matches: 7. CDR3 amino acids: CASSVSGEGTQYF. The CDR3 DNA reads TGTGCCAGCAGCGTAAGCGGGGAGGGGACCCAGTACTTC. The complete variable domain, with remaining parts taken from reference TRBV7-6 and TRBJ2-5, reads GAGVSQSPRYKVTKRGQDVALRCDPISGHVSLYWYRQALGQGPEFLTYFNYEAQQDKSGLPNDRFSAERPEGSISTLTIQRTEQRDSAMYRCASSVSGEGTQYFGPGTRLLVL.

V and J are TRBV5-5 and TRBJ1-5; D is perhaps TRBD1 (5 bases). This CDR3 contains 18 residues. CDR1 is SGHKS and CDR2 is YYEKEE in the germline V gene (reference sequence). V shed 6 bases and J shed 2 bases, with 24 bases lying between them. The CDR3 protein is CASTARALGGLGNQPQHF. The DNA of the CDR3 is TGTGCCAGCACCGCAAGGGCGTTGGGGGGGTTGGGCAATCAGCCCCAGCATTTT.

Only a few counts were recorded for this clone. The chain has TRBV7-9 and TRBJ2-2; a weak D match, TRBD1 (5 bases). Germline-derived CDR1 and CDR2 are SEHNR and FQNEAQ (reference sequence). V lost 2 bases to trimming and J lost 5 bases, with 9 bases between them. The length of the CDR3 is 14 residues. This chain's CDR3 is CASSLPGNTGELFF. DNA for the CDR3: TGTGCCAGCAGCTTACCAGGGAATACCGGGGAGCTGTTTTTT. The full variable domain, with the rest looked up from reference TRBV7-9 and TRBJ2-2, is DTGVSQNPRHKITKRGQNVTFRCDPISEHNRLYWYRQTLGQGPEFLTYFQNEAQLEKSRLLSDRFSAERPKGSFSTLEIQRTEQGDSAMYLCASSLPGNTGELFFGEGSRLTVL.

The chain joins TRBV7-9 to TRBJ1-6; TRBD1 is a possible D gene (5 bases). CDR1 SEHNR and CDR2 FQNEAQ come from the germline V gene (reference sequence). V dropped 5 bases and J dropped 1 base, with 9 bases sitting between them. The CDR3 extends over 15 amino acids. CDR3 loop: CASSRGGSYNSPLHF. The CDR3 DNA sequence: TGTGCCAGCAGCCGGGGGGGATCCTATAATTCACCCCTCCACTTT.

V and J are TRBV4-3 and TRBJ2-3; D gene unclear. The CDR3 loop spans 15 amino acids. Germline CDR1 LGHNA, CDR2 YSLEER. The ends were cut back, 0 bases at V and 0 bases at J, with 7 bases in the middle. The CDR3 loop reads CASSQDSPSTDTQYF. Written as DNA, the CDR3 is TGCGCCAGCAGCCAAGACAGTCCGAGCACAGATACGCAGTATTTT.

CDR3: CASSLTGQVNSPLHF. The DNA for the CDR3 is TGTGCCAGCAGCCTAACCGGACAGGTGAATTCACCCCTCCACTTT. This rearrangement joins TRBV27 to TRBJ1-6, with 7 positions matching TRBD1. CDR1 and CDR2 (germline): MNHEY, SMNVEV (reference sequence). The CDR3 loop spans 15 amino acids. The V and J ends lost 6 bases and 7 bases, in that order; junction bases with no gene match: 9.

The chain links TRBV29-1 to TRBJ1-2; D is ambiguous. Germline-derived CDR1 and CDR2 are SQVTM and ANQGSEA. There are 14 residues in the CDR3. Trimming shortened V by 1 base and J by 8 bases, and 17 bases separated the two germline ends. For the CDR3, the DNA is TGCAGCGTTGAAGCGCGATCCCTTAGAGGAGGCTACACCTTC. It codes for CSVEARSLRGGYTF.

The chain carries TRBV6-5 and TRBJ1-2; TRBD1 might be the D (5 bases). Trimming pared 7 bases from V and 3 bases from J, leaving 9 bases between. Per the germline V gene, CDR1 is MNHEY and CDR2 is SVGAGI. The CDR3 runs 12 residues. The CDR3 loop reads CASTRGDYGYTF. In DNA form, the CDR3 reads TGTGCCAGCACACGGGGGGACTATGGCTACACCTTC.

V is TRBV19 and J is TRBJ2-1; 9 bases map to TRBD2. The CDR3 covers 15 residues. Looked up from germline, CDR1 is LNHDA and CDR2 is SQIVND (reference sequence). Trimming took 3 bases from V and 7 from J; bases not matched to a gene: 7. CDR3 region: CASSIMRGGLNEQFF. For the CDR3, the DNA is TGTGCCAGTAGTATTATGCGGGGGGGCCTGAATGAGCAGTTCTTC. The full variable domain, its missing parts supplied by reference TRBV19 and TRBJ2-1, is DGGITQSPKYLFRKEGQNVTLSCEQNLNHDAMYWYRQDPGQGLRLIYYSQIVNDFQKGDIAEGYSVSREKKESFPLTVTSAQKNPTAFYLCASSIMRGGLNEQFFGPGTRLTVL.

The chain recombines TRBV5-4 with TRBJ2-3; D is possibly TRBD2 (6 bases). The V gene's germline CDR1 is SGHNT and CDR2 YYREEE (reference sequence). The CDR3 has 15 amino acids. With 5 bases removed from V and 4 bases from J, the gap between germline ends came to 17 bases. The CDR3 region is CASSQAASEADTQYF. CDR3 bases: TGTGCCAGCAGTCAGGCGGCTAGCGAGGCAGATACGCAGTATTTT.

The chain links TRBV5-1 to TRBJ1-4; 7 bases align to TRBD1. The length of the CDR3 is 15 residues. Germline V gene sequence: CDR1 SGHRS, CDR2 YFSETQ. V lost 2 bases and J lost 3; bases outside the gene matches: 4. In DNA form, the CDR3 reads TGCGCCAGCAGCTTACAGGGGTTGGCTAATGAAAAACTGTTTTTT. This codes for CASSLQGLANEKLFF.

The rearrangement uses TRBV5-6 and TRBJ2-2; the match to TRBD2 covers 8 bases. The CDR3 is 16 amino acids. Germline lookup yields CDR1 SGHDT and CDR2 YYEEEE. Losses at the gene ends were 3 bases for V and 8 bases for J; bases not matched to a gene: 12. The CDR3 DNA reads TGTGCCAGCAGCTCGACGGGAGGGGGGGCCCGAGGGGAGCTGTTTTTT. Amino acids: CASSSTGGGARGELFF.

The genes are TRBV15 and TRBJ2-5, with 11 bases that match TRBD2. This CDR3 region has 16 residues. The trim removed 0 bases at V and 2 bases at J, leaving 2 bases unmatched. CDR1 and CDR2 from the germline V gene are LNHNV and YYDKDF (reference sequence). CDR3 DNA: TGTGCCACCAGCAGAGAGACTAGCGGGGCTCAAGAGACCCAGTACTTC. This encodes CATSRETSGAQETQYF.

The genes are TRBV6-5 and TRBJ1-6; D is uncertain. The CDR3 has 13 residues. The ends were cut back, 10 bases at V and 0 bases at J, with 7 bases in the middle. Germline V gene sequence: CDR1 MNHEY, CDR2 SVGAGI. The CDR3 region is CATTSSYNSPLHF. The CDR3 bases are TGTGCCACCACAAGCTCCTATAATTCACCCCTCCACTTT.

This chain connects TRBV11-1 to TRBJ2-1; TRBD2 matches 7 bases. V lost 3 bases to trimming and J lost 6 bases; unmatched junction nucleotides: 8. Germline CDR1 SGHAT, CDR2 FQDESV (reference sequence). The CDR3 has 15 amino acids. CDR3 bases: TGTGCCAGCAGCTTCGGCGGGGGACTATCCAATGAGCAGTTCTTC. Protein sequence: CASSFGGGLSNEQFF.

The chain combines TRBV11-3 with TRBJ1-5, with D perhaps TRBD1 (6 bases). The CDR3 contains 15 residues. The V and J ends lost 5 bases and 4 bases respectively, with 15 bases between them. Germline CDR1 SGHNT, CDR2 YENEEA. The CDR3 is CASSPEWDTNQPQHF. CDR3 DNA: TGTGCCAGCAGCCCAGAATGGGACACTAATCAGCCCCAGCATTTT.